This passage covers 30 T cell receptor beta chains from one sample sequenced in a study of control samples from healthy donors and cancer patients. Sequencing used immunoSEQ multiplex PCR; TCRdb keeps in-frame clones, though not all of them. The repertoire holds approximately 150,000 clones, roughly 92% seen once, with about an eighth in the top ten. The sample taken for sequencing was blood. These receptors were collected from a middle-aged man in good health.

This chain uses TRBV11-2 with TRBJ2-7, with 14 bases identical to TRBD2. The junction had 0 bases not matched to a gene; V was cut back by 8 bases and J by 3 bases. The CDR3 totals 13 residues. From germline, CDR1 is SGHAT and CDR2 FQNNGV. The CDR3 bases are TGTGCCAGCGGGACTAGCGGGAGCTACGAGCAGTACTTC. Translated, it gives CASGTSGSYEQYF.

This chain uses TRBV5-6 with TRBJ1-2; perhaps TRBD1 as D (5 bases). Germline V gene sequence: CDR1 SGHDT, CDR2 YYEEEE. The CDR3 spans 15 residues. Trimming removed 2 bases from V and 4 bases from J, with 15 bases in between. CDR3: CASSFLLRASYGYTF. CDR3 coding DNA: TGTGCCAGCAGCTTCCTCCTCAGGGCCTCCTATGGCTACACCTTC.

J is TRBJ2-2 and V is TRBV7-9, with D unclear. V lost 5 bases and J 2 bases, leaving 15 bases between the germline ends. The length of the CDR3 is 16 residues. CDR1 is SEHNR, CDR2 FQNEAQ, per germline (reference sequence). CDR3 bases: TGTGCCAGCAGCAACGGACCGGGCAGAAACACCGGGGAGCTGTTTTTT. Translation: CASSNGPGRNTGELFF. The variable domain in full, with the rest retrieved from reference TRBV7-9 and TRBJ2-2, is DTGVSQNPRHKITKRGQNVTFRCDPISEHNRLYWYRQTLGQGPEFLTYFQNEAQLEKSRLLSDRFSAERPKGSFSTLEIQRTEQGDSAMYLCASSNGPGRNTGELFFGEGSRLTVL.

The CDR3 nucleotides read TGTGCCAGCAGCGGCGGGACAGCACAAGAGACCCAGTACTTC. It specifies CASSGGTAQETQYF. The J gene is TRBJ2-5, the V gene TRBV5-6; a weak D match, TRBD1 (7 bases). The length of the CDR3 is 14 residues. The V end was cut by 4 bases, the J end by 2 bases, with 12 bases between. The germline CDR1 and CDR2 sequences are SGHDT and YYEEEE.

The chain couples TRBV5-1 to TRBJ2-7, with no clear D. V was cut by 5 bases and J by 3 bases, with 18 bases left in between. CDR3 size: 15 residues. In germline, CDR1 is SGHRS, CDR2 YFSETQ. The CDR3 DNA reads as TGCGCCAGCAGGGTCGATCCTGGCGGAGACTACGAGCAGTACTTC. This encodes CASRVDPGGDYEQYF.

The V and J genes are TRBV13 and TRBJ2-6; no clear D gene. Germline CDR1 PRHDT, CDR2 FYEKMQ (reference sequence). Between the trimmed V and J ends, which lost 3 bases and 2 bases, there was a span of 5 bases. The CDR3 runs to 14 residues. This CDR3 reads CASSFSAGANVLTF. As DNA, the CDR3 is TGTGCCAGCAGCTTCAGTGCTGGGGCCAACGTCCTGACTTTC.

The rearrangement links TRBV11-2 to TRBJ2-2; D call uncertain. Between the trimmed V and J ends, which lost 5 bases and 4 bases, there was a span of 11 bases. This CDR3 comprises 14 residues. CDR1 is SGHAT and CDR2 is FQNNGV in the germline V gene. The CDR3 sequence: CASSQTRSTGELFF. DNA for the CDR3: TGTGCCAGCAGCCAAACAAGGTCCACCGGGGAGCTGTTTTTT.

This CDR3 is CASRRSSGRGNNEQFF. CDR3 nucleotide sequence: TGTGCCAGCAGGCGGAGTAGCGGGAGAGGGAACAATGAGCAGTTCTTC. The V call is TRBV3-1 (or the pseudogene TRBV3-2), the J call TRBJ2-1; 9 bases map to TRBD2. CDR1 and CDR2 (germline): LGHDT, YNNKEL (reference sequence). The CDR3 length is 16 residues. The trim removed 6 bases at V and 5 bases at J, leaving 11 bases unmatched.

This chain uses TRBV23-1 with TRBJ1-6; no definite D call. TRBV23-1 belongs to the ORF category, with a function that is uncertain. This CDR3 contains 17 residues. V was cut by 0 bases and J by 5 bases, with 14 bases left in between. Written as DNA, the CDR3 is TGCGCCAGCAGTCAATCCCGGGAGTCAACTAATAATTCACCCCTCCACTTT. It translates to CASSQSRESTNNSPLHF.

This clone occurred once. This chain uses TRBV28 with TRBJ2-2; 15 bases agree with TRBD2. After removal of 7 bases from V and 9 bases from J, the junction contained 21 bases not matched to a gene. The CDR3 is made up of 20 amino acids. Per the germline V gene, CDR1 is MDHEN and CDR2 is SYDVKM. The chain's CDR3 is CASTPQGGLAGGAVARELFF. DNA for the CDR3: TGTGCCAGCACCCCCCAGGGGGGACTAGCGGGAGGTGCCGTGGCCCGGGAGCTGTTTTTT.

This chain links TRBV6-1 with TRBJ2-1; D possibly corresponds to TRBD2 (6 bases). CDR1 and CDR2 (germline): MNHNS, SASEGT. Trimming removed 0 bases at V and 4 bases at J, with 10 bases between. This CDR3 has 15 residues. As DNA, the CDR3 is TGTGCCAGCAGTGAAGCTCCGGACTATTACAATGAGCAGTTCTTC. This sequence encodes CASSEAPDYYNEQFF.

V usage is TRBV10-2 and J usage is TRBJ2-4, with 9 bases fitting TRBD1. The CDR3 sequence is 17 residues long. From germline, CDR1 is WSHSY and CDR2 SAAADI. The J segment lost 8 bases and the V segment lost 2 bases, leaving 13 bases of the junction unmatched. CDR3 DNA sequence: TGCGCCAGCAGTGAGACCGTCCAGGGACAGGGACTCCACATTCAGTACTTC. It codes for CASSETVQGQGLHIQYF.

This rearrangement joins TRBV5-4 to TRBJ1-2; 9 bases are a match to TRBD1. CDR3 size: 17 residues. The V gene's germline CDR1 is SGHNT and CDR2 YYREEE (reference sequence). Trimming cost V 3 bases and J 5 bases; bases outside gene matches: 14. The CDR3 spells CASSSPGQGDGTYGYTF. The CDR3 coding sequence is TGTGCCAGCAGCTCCCCGGGACAGGGAGACGGAACTTATGGCTACACCTTC.

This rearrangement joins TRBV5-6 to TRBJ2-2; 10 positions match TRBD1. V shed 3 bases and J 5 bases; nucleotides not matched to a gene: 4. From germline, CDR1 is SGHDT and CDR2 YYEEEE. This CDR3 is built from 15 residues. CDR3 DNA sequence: TGTGCCAGCAGCTGGGGGACAGGGGAGACCGGGGAGCTGTTTTTT. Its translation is CASSWGTGETGELFF.

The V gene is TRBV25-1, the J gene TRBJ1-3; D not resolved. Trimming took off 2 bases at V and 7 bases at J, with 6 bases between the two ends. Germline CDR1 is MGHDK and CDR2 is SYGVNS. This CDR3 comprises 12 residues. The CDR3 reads CASSEDSNTIYF. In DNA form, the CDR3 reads TGTGCCAGCAGTGAAGACTCCAACACCATATATTTT.

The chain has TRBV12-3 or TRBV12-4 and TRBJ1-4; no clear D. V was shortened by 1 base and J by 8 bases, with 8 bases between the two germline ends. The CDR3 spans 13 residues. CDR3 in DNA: TGTGCCAGCAGTTTAGAGTCTTGGGAAAAACTGTTTTTT. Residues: CASSLESWEKLFF.

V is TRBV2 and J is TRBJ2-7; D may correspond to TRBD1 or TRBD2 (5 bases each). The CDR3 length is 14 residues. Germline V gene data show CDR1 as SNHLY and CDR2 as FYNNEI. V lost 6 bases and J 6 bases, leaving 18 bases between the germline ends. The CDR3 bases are TGTGCCAGCAGAGCTGGACGGGGTGGGGGCGAGCAGTACTTC. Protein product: CASRAGRGGGEQYF.

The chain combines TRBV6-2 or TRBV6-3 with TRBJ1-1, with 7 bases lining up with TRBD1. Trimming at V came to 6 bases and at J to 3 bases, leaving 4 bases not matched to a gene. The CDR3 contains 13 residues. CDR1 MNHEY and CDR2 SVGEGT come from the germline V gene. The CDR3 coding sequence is TGTGCCAGCAGCTGGGGACAGTACACTGAAGCTTTCTTT. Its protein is CASSWGQYTEAFF.

CDR3 sequence: CASSPPGPEGYTF. In DNA form, the CDR3 reads TGTGCCAGCAGCCCCCCAGGACCGGAGGGCTACACCTTC. The chain employs TRBV2 and TRBJ1-2, with D hard to call. Between the trimmed V and J ends, which lost 6 bases and 8 bases, there was a span of 16 bases. CDR1 SNHLY and CDR2 FYNNEI come from the germline V gene. CDR3 length equals 13 residues.

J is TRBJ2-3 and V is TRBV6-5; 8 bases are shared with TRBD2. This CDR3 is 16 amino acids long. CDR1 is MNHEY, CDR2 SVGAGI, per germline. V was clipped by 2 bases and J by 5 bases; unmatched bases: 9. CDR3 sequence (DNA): TGTGCCAGCAGTTACGCGGTTAGCGGGGTTGGAGATACGCAGTATTTT. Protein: CASSYAVSGVGDTQYF.

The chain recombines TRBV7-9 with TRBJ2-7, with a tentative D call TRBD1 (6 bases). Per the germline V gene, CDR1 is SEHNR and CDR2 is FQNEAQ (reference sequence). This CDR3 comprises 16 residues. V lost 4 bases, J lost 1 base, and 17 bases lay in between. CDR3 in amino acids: CASSSMGAGASYEQYF. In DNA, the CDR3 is TGTGCCAGCAGCTCGATGGGCGCAGGGGCTTCCTACGAGCAGTACTTC.

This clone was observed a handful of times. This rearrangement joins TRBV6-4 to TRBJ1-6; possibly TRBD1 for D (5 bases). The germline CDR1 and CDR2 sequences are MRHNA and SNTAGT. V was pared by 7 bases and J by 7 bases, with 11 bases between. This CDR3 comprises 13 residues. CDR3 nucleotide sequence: TGTGCCAGCAAGGGGTCCCTAAATTCACCCCTCCACTTT. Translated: CASKGSLNSPLHF.

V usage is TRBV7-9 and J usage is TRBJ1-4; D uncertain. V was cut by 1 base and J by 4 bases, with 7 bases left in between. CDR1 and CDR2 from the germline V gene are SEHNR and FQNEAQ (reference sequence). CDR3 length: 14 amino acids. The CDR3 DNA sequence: TGTGCCAGCAGCTTAGGCACCCATAATGAAAAACTGTTTTTT. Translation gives CASSLGTHNEKLFF. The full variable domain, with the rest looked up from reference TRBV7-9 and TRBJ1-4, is DTGVSQNPRHKITKRGQNVTFRCDPISEHNRLYWYRQTLGQGPEFLTYFQNEAQLEKSRLLSDRFSAERPKGSFSTLEIQRTEQGDSAMYLCASSLGTHNEKLFFGSGTQLSVL.

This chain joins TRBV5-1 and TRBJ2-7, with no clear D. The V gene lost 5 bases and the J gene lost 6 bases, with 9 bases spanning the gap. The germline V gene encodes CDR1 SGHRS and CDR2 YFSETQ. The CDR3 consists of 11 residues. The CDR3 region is CASSPGREQYF. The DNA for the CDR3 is TGCGCCAGCAGTCCCGGACGCGAGCAGTACTTC.

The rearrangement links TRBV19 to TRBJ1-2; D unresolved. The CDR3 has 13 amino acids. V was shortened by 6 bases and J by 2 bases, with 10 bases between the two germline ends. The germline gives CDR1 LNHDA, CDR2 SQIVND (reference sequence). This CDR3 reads CASSLRENYGYTF. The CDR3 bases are TGTGCCAGTAGCCTACGGGAGAACTATGGCTACACCTTC.

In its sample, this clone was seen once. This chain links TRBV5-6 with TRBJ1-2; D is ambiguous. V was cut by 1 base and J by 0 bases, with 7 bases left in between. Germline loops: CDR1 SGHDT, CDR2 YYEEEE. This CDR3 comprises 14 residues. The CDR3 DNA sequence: TGTGCCAGCAGCTTGTTCAGCTCTAACTATGGCTACACCTTC. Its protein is CASSLFSSNYGYTF.

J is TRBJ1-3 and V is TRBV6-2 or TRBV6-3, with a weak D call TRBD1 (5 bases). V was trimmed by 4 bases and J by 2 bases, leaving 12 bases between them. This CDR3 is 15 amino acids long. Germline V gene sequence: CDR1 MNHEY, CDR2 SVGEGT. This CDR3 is CASSSRGPAGNTIYF. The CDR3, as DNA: TGTGCCAGCAGTTCCCGGGGACCGGCTGGAAACACCATATATTTT.

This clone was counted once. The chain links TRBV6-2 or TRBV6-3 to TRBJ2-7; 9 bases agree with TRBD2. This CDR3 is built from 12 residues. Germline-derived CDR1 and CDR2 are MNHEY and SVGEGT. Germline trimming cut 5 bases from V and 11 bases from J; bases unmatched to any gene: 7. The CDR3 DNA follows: TGTGCCAGCAGTCTGACTAGCGGCCCTGAGTACTTC. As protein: CASSLTSGPEYF.

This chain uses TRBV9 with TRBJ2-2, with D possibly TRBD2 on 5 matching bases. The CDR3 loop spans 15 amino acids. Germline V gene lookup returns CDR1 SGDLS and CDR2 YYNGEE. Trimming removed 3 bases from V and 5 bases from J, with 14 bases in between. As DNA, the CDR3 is TGTGCCAGCAGCGGTCGGTACGAGCGGACCGGGGAGCTGTTTTTT. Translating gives CASSGRYERTGELFF.

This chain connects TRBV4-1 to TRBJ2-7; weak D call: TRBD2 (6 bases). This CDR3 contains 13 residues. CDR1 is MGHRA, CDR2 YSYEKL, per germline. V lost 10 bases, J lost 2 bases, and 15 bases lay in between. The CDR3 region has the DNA TGCGCCACCTCACTAGCAGAGACCTACGAGCAGTACTTC. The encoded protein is CATSLAETYEQYF.